A selection of T cell receptor beta chains follows, all from one sample in a study of blood T cells in healthy people across ages. One entry per CDR3 protein, called by TCRdb with MiXCR from the 5' RACE reads. Among more than 450,000 distinct CDR3 sequences listed, over 25% were seen once. These data were likewise used in another study, on T cells of mothers and their children.

The specimen sequenced was blood. Receptors originate from a boy between 2 and 15 years old in good health. Both conserved end residues are part of each CDR3. The order of the fields is V gene, J gene, D gene, clone size, CDR3 protein, CDR3 DNA. The D gene is left open where the match is weak. Clone size, where shown, is once, few, many, or a class for clones that have expanded.

V: TRBV7-2
J: TRBJ2-5
D: -
size: -
CDR3: CASSLGGLHPETQYF
DNA: TGTGCCAGCAGCTTAGGGGGACTTCACCCGGAGACCCAGTACTTC

V: TRBV5-8
J: TRBJ1-4
D: TRBD1
size: few
CDR3: CASSLQGASEKLFF
DNA: TGTGCCAGCAGCTTACAGGGGGCAAGCGAAAAACTGTTTTTT

V: TRBV29-1
J: TRBJ2-7
D: TRBD2
size: -
CDR3: CSVEGAGVAYEQYF
DNA: TGCAGCGTTGAAGGAGCGGGAGTGGCTTACGAGCAGTACTTC

V: TRBV5-6
J: TRBJ2-1
D: -
size: -
CDR3: CASRRVGGSGYNEQFF
DNA: TGTGCCAGCAGGCGGGTAGGCGGATCCGGTTACAATGAGCAGTTCTTC

V: TRBV28
J: TRBJ2-1
D: TRBD2
size: few
CDR3: CASSSTSKFYNEQFF
DNA: TGTGCCAGCAGTTCGACTAGCAAGTTCTACAATGAGCAGTTCTTC

V: TRBV27
J: TRBJ2-5
D: TRBD2
size: -
CDR3: CASRPLAGGPETQYF
DNA: TGTGCCAGCAGACCCCTAGCGGGGGGGCCAGAGACCCAGTACTTC

V: TRBV12-3/TRBV12-4
J: TRBJ2-1
D: TRBD1
size: once
CDR3: CASSFEGQGSYNEQFF
DNA: TGTGCCAGCAGTTTCGAAGGACAGGGCTCCTACAATGAGCAGTTCTTC

V: TRBV29-1
J: TRBJ2-2
D: -
size: few
CDR3: CSFEGNTGELFF
DNA: TGCAGCTTTGAGGGGAACACCGGGGAGCTGTTTTTT

V: TRBV5-6
J: TRBJ2-5
D: TRBD2
size: few
CDR3: CASSLLAGDAGEQYF
DNA: TGTGCCAGCAGCTTACTAGCGGGAGACGCGGGTGAGCAGTACTTC

V: TRBV19
J: TRBJ2-5
D: -
size: few
CDR3: CASSIRETQETQYF
DNA: TGTGCCAGTAGTATAAGAGAGACCCAAGAGACCCAGTACTTC

V: TRBV30
J: TRBJ1-1
D: -
size: few
CDR3: CAWSNQGSEAFF
DNA: TGTGCCTGGAGTAACCAGGGTTCTGAAGCTTTCTTT

V: TRBV11-2
J: TRBJ2-7
D: TRBD2
size: -
CDR3: CASSLAPPTSGEAYEQYF
DNA: TGTGCCAGCAGCTTAGCCCCCCCGACTAGCGGGGAAGCCTACGAGCAGTACTTC

V: TRBV7-2
J: TRBJ2-7
D: -
size: many
CDR3: CASSLGLISYEQYF
DNA: TGTGCCAGCAGCTTAGGGCTCATTTCCTACGAGCAGTACTTC

V: TRBV5-5
J: TRBJ2-7
D: TRBD2
size: -
CDR3: CASFGLAVYEQYF
DNA: TGTGCCAGCTTCGGACTAGCGGTGTACGAGCAGTACTTC

V: TRBV19
J: TRBJ2-1
D: -
size: few
CDR3: CASSIVLGNEQFF
DNA: TGTGCCAGTAGTATAGTACTGGGCAATGAGCAGTTCTTC

V: TRBV28
J: TRBJ2-1
D: -
size: -
CDR3: CASSSHGRTVSYNGQFF
DNA: TGTGCCAGCAGTTCACATGGACGGACTGTATCCTACAATGGGCAGTTCTTC

V: TRBV3-1
J: TRBJ1-5
D: -
size: few
CDR3: CASSQVSNQPQHF
DNA: TGTGCCAGCAGCCAAGTAAGCAATCAGCCCCAGCATTTT

V: TRBV2
J: TRBJ1-4
D: TRBD1
size: -
CDR3: CASRADRGNEKLFF
DNA: TGTGCCAGCAGGGCCGACAGGGGTAATGAAAAACTGTTTTTT

V: TRBV24-1
J: TRBJ2-2
D: -
size: few
CDR3: CATSDPGRNTGELFF
DNA: TGTGCCACCAGTGATCCGGGACGGAACACCGGGGAGCTGTTTTTT

V: TRBV29-1
J: TRBJ1-4
D: -
size: few
CDR3: CTKPGTGSNEKLFF
DNA: TGCACCAAGCCCGGGACCGGGAGTAATGAAAAACTGTTTTTT

V: TRBV29-1
J: TRBJ2-5
D: -
size: -
CDR3: CSVVSRYQETQYF
DNA: TGCAGCGTTGTTAGCCGTTACCAAGAGACCCAGTACTTC

V: TRBV29-1
J: TRBJ2-7
D: TRBD1
size: -
CDR3: CSVLRDRGYEQYF
DNA: TGCAGCGTCCTCCGGGACAGGGGGTACGAGCAGTACTTC

V: TRBV7-9
J: TRBJ1-1
D: -
size: -
CDR3: CASSRGTAGRKDEVTEAFF
DNA: TGTGCCAGCAGCCGAGGGACGGCAGGGCGGAAGGATGAGGTCACTGAAGCTTTCTTT

V: TRBV12-3/TRBV12-4
J: TRBJ1-4
D: -
size: few
CDR3: CASKPTDGNEKLFF
DNA: TGTGCCAGCAAACCGACAGACGGCAATGAAAAACTGTTTTTT

V: TRBV24-1
J: TRBJ1-4
D: -
size: few
CDR3: CATSDPSTLNEKLFF
DNA: TGTGCCACCAGTGATCCCTCGACACTGAATGAAAAACTGTTTTTT

V: TRBV12-3/TRBV12-4
J: TRBJ2-5
D: -
size: -
CDR3: CASSPRDSPFF
DNA: TGTGCCAGCAGCCCCCGGGACTCCCCATTCTTC

V: TRBV6-1
J: TRBJ2-7
D: -
size: few
CDR3: CAITPRDKDYEQYF
DNA: TGTGCCATCACACCCCGGGACAAGGACTACGAGCAGTACTTC

V: TRBV30
J: TRBJ1-2
D: -
size: -
CDR3: CAWSVSRGPPAIGGYTF
DNA: TGTGCCTGGAGTGTCTCGAGGGGCCCACCCGCTATCGGTGGCTACACCTTC

V: TRBV27
J: TRBJ2-7
D: TRBD1
size: few
CDR3: CASSPGQGRAYEQYF
DNA: TGTGCCAGCAGTCCGGGACAGGGGCGCGCCTACGAGCAGTACTTC

V: TRBV10-3
J: TRBJ1-4
D: TRBD1
size: -
CDR3: CAISDDRGQTNEKLFF
DNA: TGTGCCATCAGTGACGACAGGGGGCAAACTAATGAAAAACTGTTTTTT

V: TRBV10-3
J: TRBJ2-2
D: TRBD1
size: few
CDR3: CAISRDREQGELFF
DNA: TGTGCCATCAGCCGGGACAGGGAACAGGGGGAGCTGTTTTTT

V: TRBV7-9
J: TRBJ1-4
D: -
size: medium-sized
CDR3: CASSRDATNEKLFF
DNA: TGTGCCAGCAGCCGCGATGCAACTAATGAAAAACTGTTTTTT

V: TRBV4-1
J: TRBJ2-1
D: -
size: -
CDR3: CASSQGKGRGYNEQFF
DNA: TGCGCCAGCAGCCAAGGCAAGGGTAGGGGCTACAATGAGCAGTTCTTC

V: TRBV3-1
J: TRBJ2-1
D: -
size: -
CDR3: CASSPTWGHNEQFF
DNA: TGTGCCAGCAGCCCGACGTGGGGCCACAATGAGCAGTTCTTC

V: TRBV6-5
J: TRBJ2-3
D: TRBD2
size: -
CDR3: CASSYSFDPGGTGTDTQYF
DNA: TGTGCCAGCAGTTACTCGTTTGATCCGGGGGGGACCGGCACAGATACGCAGTATTTT

V: TRBV7-9
J: TRBJ2-5
D: TRBD2
size: -
CDR3: CASSLPGGAGETQYF
DNA: TGTGCCAGCAGCTTACCTGGCGGAGCGGGGGAGACCCAGTACTTC

V: TRBV7-9
J: TRBJ2-5
D: -
size: -
CDR3: CASSLPELARQETQYF
DNA: TGTGCCAGCAGCTTGCCGGAGCTAGCGCGCCAAGAGACCCAGTACTTC

V: TRBV15
J: TRBJ2-5
D: -
size: few
CDR3: CATSRATTGLQETQYF
DNA: TGTGCCACCAGCAGAGCGACGACAGGACTCCAAGAGACCCAGTACTTC

V: TRBV12-3/TRBV12-4
J: TRBJ2-3
D: TRBD1
size: few
CDR3: CASSRTGQGTDTQYF
DNA: TGTGCCAGCAGTCGGACAGGGCAGGGTACAGATACGCAGTATTTT

V: TRBV20-1
J: TRBJ2-5
D: TRBD2
size: -
CDR3: CSANAGTSGGPKEETQYF
DNA: TGCAGTGCTAACGCTGGGACTAGCGGGGGGCCAAAGGAAGAGACCCAGTACTTC

V: TRBV29-1
J: TRBJ1-2
D: -
size: few
CDR3: CSVESGAQIGYTF
DNA: TGCAGCGTTGAATCAGGGGCGCAAATTGGCTACACCTTC